Below are 6 T cell receptor beta chains sequenced from a single sample in a study of CD8+CD57+ T cells in acquired aplastic anemia. TCR beta VDJ and CDR3 were profiled, and genomic DNA was the template. TCRdb reprocessed the reads with MiXCR, giving one entry per CDR3 protein. The data hold 90,000 to 120,000 distinct CDR3 sequences, with around half observed a single time. Specimen: sorted CD4+, CD8+, or CD8+CD57+ T cells (not recorded which) from PBMCs. Receptors originate from a human donor in good health, serving as a control.

The V gene is TRBV19, the J gene TRBJ2-3; 8 bases are shared with TRBD2. The CDR3 is made up of 15 amino acids. Germline CDR1 is LNHDA and CDR2 is SQIVND (reference sequence). J lost 0 bases, V lost 6 bases, and 5 bases had no gene match. CDR3 loop: CASRSGGASTDTQYF. The CDR3 region has the DNA TGTGCCAGTAGGTCGGGGGGGGCGAGCACAGATACGCAGTATTTT.

This chain connects TRBV25-1 to TRBJ2-3; possible D gene TRBD2, 5 bases. Per germline, CDR1 MGHDK and CDR2 SYGVNS. This CDR3 is built from 15 residues. Trimming left V 4 bases short and J 0 bases short, with 11 bases between. As DNA, the CDR3 is TGTGCCAGCAGTGGGGAGCCCACTAGCACAGATACGCAGTATTTT. Translated: CASSGEPTSTDTQYF.

This clonotype was observed at least ten times. This rearrangement joins TRBV7-3 to TRBJ2-1; 8 bases match TRBD1. Trimming at V came to 3 bases and at J to 7 bases, leaving 8 bases not matched to a gene. The germline gives CDR1 SGHTA, CDR2 FQGTGA. The CDR3 is made up of 15 amino acids. CDR3 nucleotide sequence: TGTGCCAGCAGCTTTCAGGGGGCAGGGATAAATGAGCAGTTCTTC. It codes for CASSFQGAGINEQFF.

The table lists this clonotype with many counts. The chain combines TRBV7-6 with TRBJ2-1, with a tentative D call TRBD2 (6 bases). Trimming took off 1 base at V and 4 bases at J, with 8 bases between the two ends. The germline V gene has CDR1 SGHVS and CDR2 FNYEAQ. This CDR3 spans 14 amino acids. This CDR3 is CASSLGTKYNEQFF. The CDR3 coding sequence is TGTGCCAGCAGCTTAGGGACTAAATACAATGAGCAGTTCTTC. The whole variable domain, filled in from reference TRBV7-6 and TRBJ2-1, reads GAGVSQSPRYKVTKRGQDVALRCDPISGHVSLYWYRQALGQGPEFLTYFNYEAQQDKSGLPNDRFSAERPEGSISTLTIQRTEQRDSAMYRCASSLGTKYNEQFFGPGTRLTVL.

This clonotype was counted at least ten times. V usage is TRBV12-3 or TRBV12-4 and J usage is TRBJ2-5; D might be TRBD2 (6 bases). V was shortened by 8 bases and J by 5 bases, with 12 bases between the two germline ends. CDR3 length equals 12 residues. The CDR3 loop is CASRPGVETQYF. DNA of the CDR3: TGTGCCAGCCGTCCGGGGGTGGAGACCCAGTACTTC.

The gene calls are TRBV7-3 and TRBJ2-5; 7 positions agree with TRBD2. Germline CDR1 and CDR2: SGHTA and FQGTGA. V was clipped by 3 bases and J by 5 bases; unmatched bases: 3. This CDR3 is built from 13 residues. The CDR3: CASSLGGGETQYF. In nucleotides, the CDR3 is TGTGCCAGCAGCTTGGGGGGAGGGGAGACCCAGTACTTC.